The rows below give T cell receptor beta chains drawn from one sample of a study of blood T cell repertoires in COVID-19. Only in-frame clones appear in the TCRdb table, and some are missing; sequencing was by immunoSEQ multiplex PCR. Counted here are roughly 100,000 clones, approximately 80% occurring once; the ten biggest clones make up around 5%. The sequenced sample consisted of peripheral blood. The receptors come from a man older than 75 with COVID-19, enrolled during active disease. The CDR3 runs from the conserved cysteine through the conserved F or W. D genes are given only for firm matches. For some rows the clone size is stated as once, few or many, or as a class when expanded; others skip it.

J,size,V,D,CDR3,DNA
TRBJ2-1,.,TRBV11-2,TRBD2,CASRHSGGGFF,TGTGCCAGCAGGCATAGCGGGGGGGGGTTCTTC
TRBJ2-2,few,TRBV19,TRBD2,CASSMRAWREKGPAGELFF,TGTGCCAGTAGTATGAGGGCTTGGCGGGAGAAGGGCCCAGCCGGGGAGCTGTTTTTT
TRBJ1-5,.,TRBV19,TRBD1,CASSNDRGINQPQHF,TGTGCCAGTAGTAACGACAGGGGCATCAATCAGCCCCAGCATTTT
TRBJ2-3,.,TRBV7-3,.,CASSLRGSEKADTQYF,TGTGCCAGCAGCTTAAGGGGTAGCGAGAAGGCAGATACGCAGTATTTT
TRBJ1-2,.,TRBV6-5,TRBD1,CASRRTGGGYGYTF,TGTGCCAGCAGACGGACAGGGGGCGGCTATGGCTACACCTTC
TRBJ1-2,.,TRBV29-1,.,CSAGVEGNYGYTF,TGCAGCGCAGGGGTGGAGGGAAACTATGGCTACACCTTC
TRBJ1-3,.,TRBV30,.,CAWSGDTGNTIYF,TGTGCCTGGAGTGGCGACACTGGAAACACCATATATTTT
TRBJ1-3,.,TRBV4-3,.,CTSSPRGGFGSTIYF,TGCACCAGCAGCCCCCGGGGGGGCTTTGGAAGCACCATATATTTT
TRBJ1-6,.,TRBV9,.,CASSAVPGENSPLHF,TGTGCCAGCAGCGCTGTTCCTGGGGAGAATTCACCCCTCCACTTT
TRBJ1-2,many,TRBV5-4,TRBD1,CASSLGQGSPKTF,TGTGCCAGCAGCTTGGGACAGGGGAGTCCTAAGACCTTC
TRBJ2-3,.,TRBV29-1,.,CSLGQADTQYF,TGCAGCTTGGGGCAGGCAGATACGCAGTATTTT
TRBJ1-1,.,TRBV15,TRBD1,CATSRGRTGLRMNTEAFF,TGTGCCACCAGCAGAGGGCGGACAGGCCTAAGGATGAACACTGAAGCTTTCTTT
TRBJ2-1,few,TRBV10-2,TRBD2,CASSETASGSRNEQFF,TGCGCCAGCAGTGAGACGGCTAGCGGGAGTCGAAATGAGCAGTTCTTC
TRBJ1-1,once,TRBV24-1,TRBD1,CATSDSGGTGFNTEAFF,TGTGCCACCAGTGATTCAGGGGGCACCGGGTTCAACACTGAAGCTTTCTTT
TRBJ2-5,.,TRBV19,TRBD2,CASSPGTNGMYQETQYF,TGTGCCAGTAGTCCAGGGACTAACGGAATGTACCAAGAGACCCAGTACTTC
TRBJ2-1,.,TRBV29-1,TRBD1,CSVGQGKYNEQFF,TGCAGCGTTGGACAGGGAAAATACAATGAGCAGTTCTTC
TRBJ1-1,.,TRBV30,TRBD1,CAWRRQGMATEAFF,TGTGCCTGGCGGCGACAGGGCATGGCCACTGAAGCTTTCTTT
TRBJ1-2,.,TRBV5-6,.,CASSSDSRVSYGYTF,TGTGCCAGCAGCTCGGACAGCCGAGTTTCCTATGGCTACACCTTC
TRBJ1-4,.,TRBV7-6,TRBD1,CASSPTPGTGQSTNEKLFF,TGTGCCAGCAGCCCGACTCCCGGGACAGGTCAATCAACTAATGAAAAACTGTTTTTT
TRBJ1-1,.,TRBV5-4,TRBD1,CASSYPGTGGPEAFF,TGTGCCAGCAGCTATCCCGGGACAGGGGGTCCTGAAGCTTTCTTT
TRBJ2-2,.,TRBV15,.,CATSRDASDTGELFF,TGTGCCACCAGCAGAGACGCGTCGGACACCGGGGAGCTGTTTTTT
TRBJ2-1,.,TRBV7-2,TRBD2,CASSPKERGAGNEQFF,TGTGCCAGCAGCCCAAAGGAGCGGGGGGCGGGCAATGAGCAGTTCTTC
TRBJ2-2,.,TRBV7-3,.,CASSPQKGHLGGELFF,TGTGCCAGCAGCCCCCAAAAGGGGCACCTCGGCGGGGAGCTGTTTTTT
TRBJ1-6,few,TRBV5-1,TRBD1,CASSLGPSTGEWSPLHF,TGCGCCAGCAGCTTGGGACCTTCAACAGGGGAATGGTCACCCCTCCACTTT
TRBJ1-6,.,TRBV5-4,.,CASSRVGGLSPLHF,TGTGCCAGCAGCCGAGTGGGGGGGCTCTCACCCCTCCACTTT
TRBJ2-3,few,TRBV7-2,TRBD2,CASSFLSGGRTDTQYF,TGTGCCAGCAGCTTTCTCAGCGGGGGGCGCACAGATACGCAGTATTTT
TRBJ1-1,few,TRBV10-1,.,CASSPGLNTEAFF,TGCGCCAGCAGCCCGGGACTCAACACTGAAGCTTTCTTT
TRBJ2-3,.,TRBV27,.,CASSFSGSTDTQYF,TGTGCCAGCAGTTTTTCAGGTAGCACAGATACGCAGTATTTT
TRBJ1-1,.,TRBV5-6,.,CASSSDMITEAFF,TGTGCCAGCAGCTCCGACATGATCACTGAAGCTTTCTTT
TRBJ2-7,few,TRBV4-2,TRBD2,CASSQATRTSGPGYEQYF,TGTGCCAGCAGCCAAGCAACGAGGACTAGCGGGCCTGGGTACGAGCAGTACTTC
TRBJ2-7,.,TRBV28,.,CASSLGHPYEQYF,TGTGCCAGCAGCCTCGGACACCCCTACGAGCAGTACTTC
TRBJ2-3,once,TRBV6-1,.,CATTPRSSDTQYF,TGTGCCACTACCCCGCGATCCTCAGATACGCAGTATTTT
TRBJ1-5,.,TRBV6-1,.,CASSEDGWGRQPQHF,TGTGCCAGCAGTGAAGACGGATGGGGCCGTCAGCCCCAGCATTTT
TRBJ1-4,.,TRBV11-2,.,CASSFPQLNEKLFF,TGTGCCAGCAGCTTCCCACAGCTTAATGAAAAACTGTTTTTT
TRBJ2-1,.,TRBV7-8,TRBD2,CASSGPIRGVPFF,TGTGCCAGCAGCGGCCCCATTCGGGGGGTTCCGTTCTTC
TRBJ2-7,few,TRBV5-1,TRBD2,CASSLVRGSYEQYF,TGCGCCAGCAGCTTGGTGCGGGGGTCCTACGAGCAGTACTTC
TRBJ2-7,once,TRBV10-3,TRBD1,CAISGRQGVSYEQYF,TGTGCCATCAGTGGGAGACAGGGGGTCTCCTACGAGCAGTACTTC
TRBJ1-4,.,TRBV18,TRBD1,CASSRSPGQGSNEKLFF,TGTGCCAGCTCACGCAGCCCGGGACAGGGTTCTAATGAAAAACTGTTTTTT
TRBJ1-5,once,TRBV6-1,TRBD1,CASSEAPGGAQPQHF,TGTGCCAGCAGTGAAGCCCCAGGGGGAGCTCAGCCCCAGCATTTT
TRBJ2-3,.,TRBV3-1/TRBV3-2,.,CASSQAKGGPVADTQYF,TGTGCCAGCAGCCAAGCAAAGGGAGGCCCGGTCGCAGATACGCAGTATTTT
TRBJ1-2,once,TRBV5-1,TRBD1,CASSLVGTGVSGYTF,TGCGCCAGCAGCTTGGTTGGGACAGGGGTGAGTGGCTACACCTTC
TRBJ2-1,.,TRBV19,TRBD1,CASSMTGGNNEQFF,TGTGCCAGTAGTATGACAGGGGGGAACAATGAGCAGTTCTTC
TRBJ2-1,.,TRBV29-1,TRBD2,CSVRRTSGGSTAQFF,TGCAGCGTCAGGAGGACTAGCGGAGGGTCAACGGCGCAGTTCTTC